This T cell receptor (beta chain) appears in the sequencing data of a study of shared clonotypes between healthy human individuals. Libraries were prepared by immunoSEQ multiplex PCR; TCRdb keeps only in-frame clonotypes and omits some of them. The sample includes more than 1 million clones, 75% to 80% of them seen just once. Subsets obtained from CD4+ cells comprised CD45RA+ naive and CD45RA-negative memory cells. This CDR3 is built from 15 residues. The J segment lost 2 bases and the V segment lost 1 base, leaving 2 bases of the junction unmatched. Germline loops: CDR1 SGHRS, CDR2 YFSETQ. The chain has TRBV5-1 and TRBJ2-3, with 9 positions matching TRBD2. This sequence originates from a man aged 18-30 years in good health. Some clones in this sample may be carry-over from other donors' samples. The sequencing sample was made of memory CD4+ T cells from PBMCs. As to subset: CD45RA-negative fraction. CDR3 DNA sequence: TGCGCCAGCAGCTTGCCTAGCGGGAACACAGATACGCAGTATTTT. Its protein is CASSLPSGNTDTQYF.